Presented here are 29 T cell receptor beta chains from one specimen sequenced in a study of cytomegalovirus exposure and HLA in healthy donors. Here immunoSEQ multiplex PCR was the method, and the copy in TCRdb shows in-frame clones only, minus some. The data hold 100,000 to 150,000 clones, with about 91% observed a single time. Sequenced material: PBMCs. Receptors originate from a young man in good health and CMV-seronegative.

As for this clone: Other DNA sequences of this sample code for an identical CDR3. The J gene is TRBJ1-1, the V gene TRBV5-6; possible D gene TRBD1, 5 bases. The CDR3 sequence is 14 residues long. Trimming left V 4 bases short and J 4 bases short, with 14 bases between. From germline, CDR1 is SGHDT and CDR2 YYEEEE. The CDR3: CASSLNRGGTEAFF. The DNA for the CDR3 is TGTGCCAGCAGCCTGAACCGGGGGGGCACTGAAGCTTTCTTT. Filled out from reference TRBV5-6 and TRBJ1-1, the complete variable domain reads DAGVTQSPTHLIKTRGQQVTLRCSPKSGHDTVSWYQQALGQGPQFIFQYYEEEERQRGNFPDRFSGHQFPNYSSELNVNALLLGDSALYLCASSLNRGGTEAFFGQGTRLTVV.

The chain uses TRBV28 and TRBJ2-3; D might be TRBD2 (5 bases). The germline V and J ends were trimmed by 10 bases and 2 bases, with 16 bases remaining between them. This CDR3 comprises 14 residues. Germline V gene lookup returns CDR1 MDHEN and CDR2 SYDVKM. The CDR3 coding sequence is TGTGCCACCCTTCCAGGAGGCGACACAGATACGCAGTATTTT. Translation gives CATLPGGDTDTQYF.

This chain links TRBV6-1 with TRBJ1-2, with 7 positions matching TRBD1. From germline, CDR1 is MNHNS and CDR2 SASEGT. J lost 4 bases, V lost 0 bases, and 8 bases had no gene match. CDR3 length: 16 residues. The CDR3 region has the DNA TGTGCCAGCAGTGAAGCGACCCTAGCAGGGGGCTATGGCTACACCTTC. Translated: CASSEATLAGGYGYTF.

The CDR3 protein is CASSLDGQGANEKLFF. CDR3 bases: TGTGCCAGCAGCTTAGACGGACAGGGAGCTAATGAAAAACTGTTTTTT. The rearrangement joins TRBV11-3 to TRBJ1-4, with TRBD1 matching over 8 bases. This CDR3 spans 16 amino acids. V shed 0 bases and J 3 bases; nucleotides not matched to a gene: 3. Germline V gives CDR1 SGHNT, CDR2 YENEEA.

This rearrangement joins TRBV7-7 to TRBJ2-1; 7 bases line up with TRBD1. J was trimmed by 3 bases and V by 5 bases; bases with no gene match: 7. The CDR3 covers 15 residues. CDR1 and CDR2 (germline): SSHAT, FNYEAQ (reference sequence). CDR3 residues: CASSEKAGGYNEQFF. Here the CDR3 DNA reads TGTGCCAGCAGCGAAAAGGCAGGGGGCTACAATGAGCAGTTCTTC.

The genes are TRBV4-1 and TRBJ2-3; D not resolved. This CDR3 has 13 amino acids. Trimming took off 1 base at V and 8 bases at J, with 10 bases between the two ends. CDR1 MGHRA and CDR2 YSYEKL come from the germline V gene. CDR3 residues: CASSQAVSRTQYF. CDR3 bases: TGCGCCAGCAGCCAAGCTGTGAGCCGTACGCAGTATTTT.

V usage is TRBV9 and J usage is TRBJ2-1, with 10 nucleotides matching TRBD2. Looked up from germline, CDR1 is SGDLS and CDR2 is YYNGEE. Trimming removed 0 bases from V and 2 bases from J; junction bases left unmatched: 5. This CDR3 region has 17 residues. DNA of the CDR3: TGTGCCAGCAGCGTAGGGTCGCTAGCGGGGGCCTACAATGAGCAGTTCTTC. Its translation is CASSVGSLAGAYNEQFF.

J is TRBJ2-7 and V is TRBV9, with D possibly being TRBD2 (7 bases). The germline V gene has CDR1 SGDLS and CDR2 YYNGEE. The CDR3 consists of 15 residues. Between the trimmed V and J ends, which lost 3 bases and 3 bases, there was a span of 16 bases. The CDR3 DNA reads TGTGCCAGCAGCGGAGGAGGGGGGGGCCTCTACGAGCAGTACTTC. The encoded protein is CASSGGGGGLYEQYF.

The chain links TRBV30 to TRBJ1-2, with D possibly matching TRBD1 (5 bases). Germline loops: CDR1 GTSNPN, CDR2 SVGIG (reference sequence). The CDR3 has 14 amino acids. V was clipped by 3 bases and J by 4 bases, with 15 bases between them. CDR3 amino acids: CAWRIQGGGYGYTF. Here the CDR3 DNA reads TGTGCCTGGAGGATTCAGGGAGGTGGCTATGGCTACACCTTC.

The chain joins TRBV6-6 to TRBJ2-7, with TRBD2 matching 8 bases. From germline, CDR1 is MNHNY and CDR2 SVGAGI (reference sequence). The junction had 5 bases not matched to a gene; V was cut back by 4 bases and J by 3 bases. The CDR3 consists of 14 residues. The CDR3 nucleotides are TGTGCCAGCAGTTTAGCGGGGATTAACTACGAGCAGTACTTC. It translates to CASSLAGINYEQYF.

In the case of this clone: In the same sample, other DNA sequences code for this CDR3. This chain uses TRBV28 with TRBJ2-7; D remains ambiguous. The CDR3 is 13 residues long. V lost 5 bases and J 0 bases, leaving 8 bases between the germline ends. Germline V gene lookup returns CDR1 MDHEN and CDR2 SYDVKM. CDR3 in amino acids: CASSPRSSYEQYF. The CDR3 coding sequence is TGTGCCAGCAGTCCGAGAAGCTCCTACGAGCAGTACTTC.

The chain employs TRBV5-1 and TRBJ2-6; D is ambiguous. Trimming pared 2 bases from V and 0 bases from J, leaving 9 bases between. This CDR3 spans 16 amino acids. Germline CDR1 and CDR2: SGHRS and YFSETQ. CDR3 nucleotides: TGCGCCAGCAGCTTTCCAGGCCTCTCTGGGGCCAACGTCCTGACTTTC. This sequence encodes CASSFPGLSGANVLTF.

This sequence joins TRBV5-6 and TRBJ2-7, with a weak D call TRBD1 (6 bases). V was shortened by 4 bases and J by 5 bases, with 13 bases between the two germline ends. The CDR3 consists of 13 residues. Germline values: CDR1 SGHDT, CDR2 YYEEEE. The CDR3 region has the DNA TGTGCCAGCAGCCGCGGACAGTCTCACGAGCAGTACTTC. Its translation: CASSRGQSHEQYF.

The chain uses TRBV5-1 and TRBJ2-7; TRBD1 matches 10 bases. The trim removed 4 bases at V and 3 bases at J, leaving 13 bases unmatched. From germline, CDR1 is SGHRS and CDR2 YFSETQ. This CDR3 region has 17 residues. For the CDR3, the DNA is TGCGCCAGCAGCCCCAACCCGGGGACAGGGGATCTCTACGAGCAGTACTTC. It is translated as CASSPNPGTGDLYEQYF.

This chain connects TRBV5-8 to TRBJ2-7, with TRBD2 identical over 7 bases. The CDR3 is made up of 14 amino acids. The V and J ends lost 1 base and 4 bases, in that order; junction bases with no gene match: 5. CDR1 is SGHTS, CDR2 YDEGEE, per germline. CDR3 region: CASSLLQGGYEQYF. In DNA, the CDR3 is TGTGCCAGCAGCTTGCTTCAGGGAGGGTACGAGCAGTACTTC.

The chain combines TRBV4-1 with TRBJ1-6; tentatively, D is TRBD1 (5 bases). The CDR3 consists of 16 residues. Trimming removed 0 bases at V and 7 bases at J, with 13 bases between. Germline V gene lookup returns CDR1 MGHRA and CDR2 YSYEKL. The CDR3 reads CASSQEERDRNSPLHF. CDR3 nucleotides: TGCGCCAGCAGCCAAGAAGAGAGAGACAGAAATTCACCCCTCCACTTT.

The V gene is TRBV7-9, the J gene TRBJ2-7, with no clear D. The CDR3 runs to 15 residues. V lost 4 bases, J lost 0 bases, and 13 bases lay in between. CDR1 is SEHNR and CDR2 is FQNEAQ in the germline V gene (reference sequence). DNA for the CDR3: TGTGCCAGCAGCTCCTATGGGTCTAGCTCCTACGAGCAGTACTTC. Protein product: CASSSYGSSSYEQYF.

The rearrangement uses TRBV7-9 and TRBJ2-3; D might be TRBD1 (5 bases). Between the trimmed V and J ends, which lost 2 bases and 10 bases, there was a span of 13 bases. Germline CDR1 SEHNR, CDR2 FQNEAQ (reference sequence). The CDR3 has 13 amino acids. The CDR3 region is CASSLWPGWSQYF. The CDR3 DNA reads TGTGCCAGCAGCTTATGGCCAGGGTGGTCGCAGTATTTT.

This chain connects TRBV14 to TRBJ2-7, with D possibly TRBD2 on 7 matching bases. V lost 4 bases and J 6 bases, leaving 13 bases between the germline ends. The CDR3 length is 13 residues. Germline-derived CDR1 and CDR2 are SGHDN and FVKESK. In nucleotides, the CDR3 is TGTGCCAGCAGCCGCGGGGGCAGGGCCGAGCAGTACTTC. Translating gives CASSRGGRAEQYF.

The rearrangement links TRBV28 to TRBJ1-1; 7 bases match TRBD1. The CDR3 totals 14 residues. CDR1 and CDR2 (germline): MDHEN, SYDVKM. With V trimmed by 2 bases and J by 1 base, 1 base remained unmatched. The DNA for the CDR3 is TGTGCCAGCAGTTTACGGACAGGGAACACTGAAGCTTTCTTT. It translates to CASSLRTGNTEAFF.

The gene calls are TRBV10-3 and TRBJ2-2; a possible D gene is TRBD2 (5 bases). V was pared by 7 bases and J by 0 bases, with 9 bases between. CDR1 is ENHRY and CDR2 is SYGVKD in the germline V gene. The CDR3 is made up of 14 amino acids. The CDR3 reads CAITSGSNTGELFF. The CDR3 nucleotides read TGTGCCATCACATCGGGGTCGAACACCGGGGAGCTGTTTTTT.

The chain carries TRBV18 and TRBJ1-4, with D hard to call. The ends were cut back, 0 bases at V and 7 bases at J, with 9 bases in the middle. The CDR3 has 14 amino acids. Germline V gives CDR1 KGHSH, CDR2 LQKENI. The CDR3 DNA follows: TGTGCCAGCTCACCACCCCAAAAGCGTGAAAAACTGTTTTTT. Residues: CASSPPQKREKLFF.

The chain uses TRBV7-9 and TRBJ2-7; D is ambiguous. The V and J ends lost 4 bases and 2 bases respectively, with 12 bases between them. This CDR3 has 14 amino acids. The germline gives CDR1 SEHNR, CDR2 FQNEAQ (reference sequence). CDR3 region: CASSSGSDAYEQYF. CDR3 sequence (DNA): TGTGCCAGCAGCTCCGGGTCCGACGCCTACGAGCAGTACTTC. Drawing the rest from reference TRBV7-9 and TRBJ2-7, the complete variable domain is DTGVSQNPRHKITKRGQNVTFRCDPISEHNRLYWYRQTLGQGPEFLTYFQNEAQLEKSRLLSDRFSAERPKGSFSTLEIQRTEQGDSAMYLCASSSGSDAYEQYFGPGTRLTVT.

CDR3 sequence reads: CASSMGGSSYEQYF. In nucleotides, the CDR3 is TGTGCCAGTAGTATGGGGGGAAGCTCCTACGAGCAGTACTTC. The chain couples TRBV19 to TRBJ2-7; a possible D gene is TRBD2 (6 bases). The germline V and J ends were trimmed by 3 bases and 0 bases, with 9 bases remaining between them. The CDR3 contains 14 residues. Germline CDR1 and CDR2: LNHDA and SQIVND (reference sequence).

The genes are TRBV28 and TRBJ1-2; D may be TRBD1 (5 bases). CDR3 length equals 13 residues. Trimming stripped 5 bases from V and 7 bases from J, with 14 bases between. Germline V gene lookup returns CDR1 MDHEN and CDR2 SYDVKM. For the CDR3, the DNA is TGTGCCAGCAGTATAGGACAAAAGCTTGGCTACACCTTC. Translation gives CASSIGQKLGYTF.

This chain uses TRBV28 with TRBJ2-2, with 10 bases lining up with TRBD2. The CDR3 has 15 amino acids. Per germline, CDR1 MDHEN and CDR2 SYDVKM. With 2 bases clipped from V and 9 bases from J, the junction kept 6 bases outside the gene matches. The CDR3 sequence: CASSLRTSGGRELFF. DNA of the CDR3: TGTGCCAGCAGTTTAAGGACTAGCGGTGGGAGGGAGCTGTTTTTT.

The DNA for the CDR3 is TGTGCCAGCAGCCCAACTAGCGGGGGAGGCACAGATACGCAGTATTTT. Translation gives CASSPTSGGGTDTQYF. The rearrangement links TRBV14 to TRBJ2-3, with 11 bases identical to TRBD2. Germline CDR1 is SGHDN and CDR2 is FVKESK. The V gene end was trimmed by 4 bases and the J gene end by 1 base; junction bases not matched to a gene: 4. The CDR3 consists of 16 residues.

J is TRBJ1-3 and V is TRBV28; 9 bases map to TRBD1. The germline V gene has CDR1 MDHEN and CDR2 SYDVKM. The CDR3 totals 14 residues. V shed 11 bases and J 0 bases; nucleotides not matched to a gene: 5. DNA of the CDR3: TGTGCCGTCTCACAGGGGGCCTCTGGAAACACCATATATTTT. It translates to CAVSQGASGNTIYF.

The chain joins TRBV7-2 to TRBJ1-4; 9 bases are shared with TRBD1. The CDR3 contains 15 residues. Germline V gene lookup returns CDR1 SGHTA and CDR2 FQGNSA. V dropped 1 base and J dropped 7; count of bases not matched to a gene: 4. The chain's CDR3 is CASSLDTGGSEKLFF. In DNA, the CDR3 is TGTGCCAGCAGCTTAGACACAGGGGGCTCTGAAAAACTGTTTTTT.